The present entry profiles one T cell receptor (beta chain) with its context. What it binds is unknown. The missing CDR3 end, 3 residues past where the read stops, is filled in from the germline J gene. All participants had a single incident cervical HPV16 infection, and prevalent HPV16 infections were excluded. Assay: immunoSEQ multiplex PCR; the TCRdb copy retains only in-frame clones and omits some. The sample holds 36,000 or so clones. The data were obtained in a study of T cells in women clearing cervical HPV infection. Turning to the study itself: For cases, blood was sampled a median around 140 days after lesion detection, interquartile range roughly 90 to 230 days. With HLA typing for only a few women, HLA confounding remains possible.

This CDR3 has 15 residues. The V gene's germline CDR1 is MNHEY and CDR2 SVGEGT. The V and J ends lost 6 bases and 3 bases respectively, with 14 bases between them. Findings of the study overall: Repertoire richness, not evenness, was significantly elevated in CIN3+ cases versus controls.

The chain is built from TRBV6-2 or TRBV6-3 and TRBJ2-2; D is unclear. Sequencing input: blood buffy coat. The sequence came from a woman between 18 and 70 years old with a cervical HPV16 infection that either progressed to CIN3+ or cleared (not recorded which). The CDR3 DNA, read in part, is TGTGCCAGCAGACAGCACCGCCTTGACACCGGGGAG. This codes for CASRQHRLDTGE. The CDR3 in full is CASRQHRLDTGELFF.